Listed here are 18 T cell receptor beta chains from one sample, sequenced in a study of blood T cell repertoires in COVID-19. Some clones are missing from TCRdb's copy, which holds only in-frame ones; the method was immunoSEQ multiplex PCR. Among a few hundred thousand clones listed, roughly 89% were seen once. The sequenced material came from PBMCs or T cells enriched from blood (not recorded which). Every receptor here comes from a woman aged 40 to 50 who had recovered from COVID-19.

The rearrangement joins TRBV4-2 to TRBJ2-1; 16 bases are shared with TRBD2. Germline V CDR1 and CDR2: LGHNA, YNFKEQ. J gave up 10 bases and V 1 base, and 4 bases lay outside the gene matches. CDR3 length: 16 residues. CDR3: CASSQGGTSGREEQFF. The DNA for the CDR3 is TGTGCCAGCAGCCAAGGGGGGACTAGCGGGAGGGAAGAGCAGTTCTTC.

The V gene is TRBV5-1, the J gene TRBJ2-7, with 9 nucleotides matching TRBD1. Germline V gene sequence: CDR1 SGHRS, CDR2 YFSETQ. Unmatched junction bases numbered 2, after V lost 1 base and J lost 0 bases. The CDR3 has 15 amino acids. This chain's CDR3 is CASSLRTGASYEQYF. The DNA of the CDR3 is TGCGCCAGCAGCTTGCGGACAGGGGCCTCCTACGAGCAGTACTTC.

The chain recombines TRBV20-1 with TRBJ1-1; no firm D call. From germline, CDR1 is DFQATT and CDR2 SNEGSKA (reference sequence). Trimming shortened V by 3 bases and J by 5 bases, and 13 bases separated the two germline ends. This CDR3 spans 13 amino acids. The DNA for the CDR3 is TGCAGTGCTAGTGGGCCGAGGAGGACTGAAGCTTTCTTT. Translation gives CSASGPRRTEAFF.

The gene calls are TRBV12-3 or TRBV12-4 and TRBJ2-1; TRBD2 is a possible D gene (6 bases). V was clipped by 7 bases and J by 0 bases, with 7 bases between them. The CDR3 is 13 residues long. The CDR3 loop reads CASIGSSYNEQFF. The CDR3, as DNA: TGTGCCAGCATCGGGAGCTCCTACAATGAGCAGTTCTTC.

The rearrangement links TRBV7-6 to TRBJ2-1, with 10 bases matching TRBD2. Per the germline V gene, CDR1 is SGHVS and CDR2 is FNYEAQ. The ends lost 5 bases at V and 2 bases at J; junction bases unmatched: 3. The CDR3 is 15 residues long. CDR3: CASSATSGTYNEQFF. CDR3 DNA: TGTGCCAGCAGCGCAACTAGCGGGACCTACAATGAGCAGTTCTTC.

This chain uses TRBV28 with TRBJ2-7, with 9 bases lining up with TRBD2. J lost 2 bases, V lost 2 bases, and 13 bases had no gene match. The CDR3 has 18 residues. The germline V gene encodes CDR1 MDHEN and CDR2 SYDVKM. CDR3 in DNA: TGTGCCAGCAGTTTAGGAGGGCTAGCGGGATCCCCCACCTACGAGCAGTACTTC. Protein: CASSLGGLAGSPTYEQYF.

CDR3 region: CAGGGTQETQYF. The CDR3 coding sequence is TGTGCGGGGGGGGGAACTCAAGAGACCCAGTACTTC. The rearrangement joins TRBV2 to TRBJ2-5; 7 bases fit TRBD2. Germline V lookup: CDR1 SNHLY, CDR2 FYNNEI. CDR3 length: 12 residues.

The gene calls are TRBV28 and TRBJ2-6; possibly TRBD2 for D (6 bases). Trimming cost V 1 base and J 1 base, with 17 bases left between them. CDR1 and CDR2 (germline): MDHEN, SYDVKM. There are 19 residues in the CDR3. The CDR3 region is CASSLFGGDDDSGANVLTF. The CDR3 nucleotides are TGTGCCAGCAGTTTATTTGGAGGGGATGACGATTCTGGGGCCAACGTCCTGACTTTC.

This clone has a handful of counts. This rearrangement joins TRBV20-1 to TRBJ2-7; D may be TRBD1 (5 bases). The germline CDR1 and CDR2 sequences are DFQATT and SNEGSKA (reference sequence). V was shortened by 3 bases and J by 3 bases, with 9 bases between the two germline ends. The CDR3 has 12 amino acids. The CDR3 is CSASPGLYEQYF. CDR3 DNA sequence: TGCAGTGCTAGTCCAGGGCTCTACGAGCAGTACTTC.

This clone has just a few counts. V and J are TRBV27 and TRBJ2-7; 8 nucleotides align to TRBD1. Trimming took 2 bases from V and 8 from J; bases not matched to a gene: 17. The length of the CDR3 is 17 residues. Germline V gene lookup returns CDR1 MNHEY and CDR2 SMNVEV (reference sequence). DNA of the CDR3: TGTGCCAGCAGTTTAAGCCCCTTAGTAGGACAGGGTCATCAGCAGTACTTC. The encoded protein is CASSLSPLVGQGHQQYF.

The chain couples TRBV19 to TRBJ1-1; D is undetermined. CDR3 size: 15 residues. Germline CDR1 and CDR2: LNHDA and SQIVND (reference sequence). Trimming took off 5 bases at V and 3 bases at J, with 16 bases between the two ends. For the CDR3, the DNA is TGTGCCAGTAGTCTCCGGATGACCGGGGACACTGAAGCTTTCTTT. Translating gives CASSLRMTGDTEAFF.

The CDR3 region has the DNA TGTGCCAGCAGTTATTGGGGAGGTTCTGGAAACACCATATATTTT. Protein product: CASSYWGGSGNTIYF. The rearrangement joins TRBV28 to TRBJ1-3; D gene unclear. Germline V gene sequence: CDR1 MDHEN, CDR2 SYDVKM. The V gene lost 4 bases and the J gene lost 1 base, with 11 bases spanning the gap. The CDR3 has 15 residues.

In its sample, this clone was seen a few times. This chain uses TRBV5-1 with TRBJ2-2, with 15 bases fitting TRBD2. Trimming cost V 1 base and J 6 bases; bases outside gene matches: 7. Germline-derived CDR1 and CDR2 are SGHRS and YFSETQ. The CDR3 runs 18 residues. Here the CDR3 reads CASSLLGLAGGRSGELFF. The DNA for the CDR3 is TGCGCCAGCAGCTTGTTGGGACTAGCGGGAGGAAGATCCGGGGAGCTGTTTTTT.

This clone was picked up one time. The V gene is TRBV9, the J gene TRBJ2-7, with TRBD1 matching over 8 bases. Germline lookup yields CDR1 SGDLS and CDR2 YYNGEE. V was clipped by 3 bases and J by 1 base; unmatched bases: 6. This CDR3 has 15 residues. CDR3 protein: CASSEDRGISYEQYF. In DNA, the CDR3 is TGTGCCAGCAGCGAAGACAGGGGTATATCCTACGAGCAGTACTTC.

This clone has just a few counts. The chain employs TRBV28 and TRBJ2-3, with D maybe TRBD1 (5 bases). Germline V CDR1 and CDR2: MDHEN, SYDVKM. The CDR3 sequence is 15 residues long. V was pared by 5 bases and J by 3 bases, with 15 bases between. The CDR3 DNA is TGTGCCAGCAGTCGACAGAGAAAAATTACAGATACGCAGTATTTT. This gives the protein CASSRQRKITDTQYF.

The J gene is TRBJ1-2, the V gene TRBV7-3; D might be TRBD1 (6 bases). Between the trimmed V and J ends, which lost 0 bases and 2 bases, there was a span of 13 bases. Per germline, CDR1 SGHTA and CDR2 FQGTGA. This CDR3 comprises 16 residues. The CDR3 spells CASSLTGSTGNYGYTF. The DNA for the CDR3 is TGTGCCAGCAGCTTAACGGGCTCGACAGGCAACTATGGCTACACCTTC.

V and J are TRBV2 and TRBJ1-5; maybe TRBD1 (6 bases). Trimming removed 6 bases at V and 7 bases at J, with 16 bases between. The CDR3 contains 14 residues. The V gene's germline CDR1 is SNHLY and CDR2 FYNNEI. The CDR3 DNA reads as TGTGCCAGCAGCTCCCAGGGGCAGAGGCAGCCCCAGCATTTT. This sequence encodes CASSSQGQRQPQHF.

The gene calls are TRBV30 and TRBJ2-3; 10 positions agree with TRBD2. CDR3 length: 14 residues. Losses at the gene ends were 3 bases for V and 4 bases for J; bases not matched to a gene: 4. In germline, CDR1 is GTSNPN, CDR2 SVGIG (reference sequence). CDR3 DNA: TGTGCCTGGAGAAGCGGGAGGGTGCCAGATACGCAGTATTTT. Its protein product is CAWRSGRVPDTQYF.